The sequence of this TCR beta chain was determined in a study of post-analysis software for immune sequencing data. Study results and caveats: Batch-matched samples strongly co-clustered by F measure. Controls significantly exceeded multiple sclerosis patients in normalized Chao1 diversity. Five or six TRBV segments, TRBV5-6, TRBV5-1 and TRBV20-1 among them, were found more frequent in patients than controls.

This clonotype was recorded a few times. The antigen remains unidentified. Researchers reported that TCR beta cDNA libraries carried unique molecular identifiers. TCRdb reprocessed the PCR reads with MiXCR, giving one entry per CDR3 protein. The sample has over 250,000 distinct CDR3 sequences, around 34% seen once; the top ten hold under 5.5%. The length of the CDR3 is 14 residues. Germline lookup yields CDR1 SGHVS and CDR2 FNYEAQ. V lost 2 bases, J lost 5 bases, and 12 bases lay in between. This TCR came from a girl aged 10 to 17 with multiple sclerosis. This chain joins TRBV7-6 and TRBJ2-5, with D possibly matching TRBD1 (6 bases). Sequencing input: blood. The DNA for the CDR3 is TGTGCCAGCAGCTTACAGGGGTCTTATGAGACCCAGTACTTC. Translating gives CASSLQGSYETQYF.